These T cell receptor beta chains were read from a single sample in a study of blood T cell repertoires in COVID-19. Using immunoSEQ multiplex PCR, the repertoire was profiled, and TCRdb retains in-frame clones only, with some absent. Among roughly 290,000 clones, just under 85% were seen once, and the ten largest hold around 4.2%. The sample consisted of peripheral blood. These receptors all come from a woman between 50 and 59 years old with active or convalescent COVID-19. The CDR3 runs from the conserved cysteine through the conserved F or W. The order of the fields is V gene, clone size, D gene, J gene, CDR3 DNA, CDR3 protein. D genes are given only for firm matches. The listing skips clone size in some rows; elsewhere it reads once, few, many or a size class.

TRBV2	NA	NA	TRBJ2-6	TGTGCCAGCAACATGGGGGCCAACGTCCTGACTTTC	CASNMGANVLTF
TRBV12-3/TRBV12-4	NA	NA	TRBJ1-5	TGTGCCAGCAGGGCCACAGGGAATCAGCCCCAGCATTTT	CASRATGNQPQHF
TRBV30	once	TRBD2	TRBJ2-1	TGTGCCTGGGGACCGGGACTAGCGGGAATTGAGCAGTTCTTC	CAWGPGLAGIEQFF
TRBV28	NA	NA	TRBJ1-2	TGTGCCAGCACCCGCTCGGGGTATGGCTACACCTTC	CASTRSGYGYTF
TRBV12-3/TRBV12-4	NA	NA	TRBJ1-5	TGTGCCAGCAGTCCAGGGTACAATCAGCCCCAGCATTTT	CASSPGYNQPQHF
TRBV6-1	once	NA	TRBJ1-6	TGTGCCAGCAGTGAATACCGGAGCTCCTATAATTCACCCCTCCACTTT	CASSEYRSSYNSPLHF
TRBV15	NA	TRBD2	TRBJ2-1	TGTGCCACCAGCAGAGATTATGCGGGAGCGGGAGGAGAACAGTTCTTC	CATSRDYAGAGGEQFF
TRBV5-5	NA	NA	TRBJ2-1	TGTGCCAGCAGCTTGTCCCCAATCAATGAGCAGTTCTTC	CASSLSPINEQFF
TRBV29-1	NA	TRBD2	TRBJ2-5	TGCAGCGTTGGCCGACTAGCGGGAAGAGAGACCCAGTACTTC	CSVGRLAGRETQYF
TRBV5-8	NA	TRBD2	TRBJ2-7	TGTGCCAGCAGCCTCGGACTAGCGGGAGCCTTGAAGCAGTACTTC	CASSLGLAGALKQYF
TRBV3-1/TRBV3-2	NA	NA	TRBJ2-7	TGTGCCAGCAGTCCACGTTACAACTACGAGCAGTACTTC	CASSPRYNYEQYF
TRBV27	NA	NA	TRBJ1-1	TGTGCCAGCAATCAGGCGGGGATGAACACTGAAGCTTTCTTT	CASNQAGMNTEAFF
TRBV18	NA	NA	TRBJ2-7	TGTGCCAGCTCACCCTCCACCGGGGGTACCTACGAGCAGTACTTC	CASSPSTGGTYEQYF
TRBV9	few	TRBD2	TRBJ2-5	TGTGCCAGCAGCGATGTAGCGGGAGGACAAGAGACCCAGTACTTC	CASSDVAGGQETQYF
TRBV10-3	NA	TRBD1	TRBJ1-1	TGTGCCATCAGTTTCCCGGGACAGGGAGAAGCTTTCTTT	CAISFPGQGEAFF